This T cell receptor (beta chain) was obtained from a study of blood T cell repertoires in COVID-19. Study background: Whether acute or convalescent, the COVID-19 samples came from the United States, Italy and Spain.

Recruitment covered 25 or so US areas and drew participants whose ages spanned roughly 18 to 100 years. CDR3 length: 15 amino acids. Germline assignment: CDR1 WNHNN and CDR2 SYGVQD (reference sequence). V lost 2 bases to trimming and J lost 2 bases, with 11 bases between them. Profiling relied on immunoSEQ multiplex PCR, and the TCRdb table lists in-frame clones only, not all of them. The sample has 250,000 or so clones; approximately 90% are singletons. The sequence came from a middle-aged man who had recovered from COVID-19. The sample consisted of PBMCs or T cells enriched from blood (not recorded which). The chain combines TRBV10-1 with TRBJ2-3; tentatively, D is TRBD2 (6 bases). The CDR3 sequence: CASSEGGLNTDTQYF. The DNA of the CDR3 is TGCGCCAGCAGTGAGGGGGGGTTGAACACAGATACGCAGTATTTT.